This TCR beta chain was sequenced in a study of shared clonotypes between healthy human individuals (dated by TCRdb to the early 2020s). Broadly, across the study: Three men and a couple of women, aged 18 to 49 years, made up the cohort. To estimate repertoire size and how much clonotypes are shared between individuals, the study performed deep sequencing of blood TCR repertoires from roughly five healthy adults. For each donor, three plates each were used for CD4 naive and CD4 memory, two plates were used for CD8 naive, and one plate was used for CD8 memory. Libraries were prepared and TCR repertoires were sequenced by different laboratories using diverse techniques, in order to increase sequencing depth and limit assay-specific biases. Leukapheresis yielded between about 0.9 and 9.5 billion PBMCs per donor.

CD8 naive samples were obtained by positive selection for CCR7 among CD45RO-negative cells, yielding a CD45RA+CCR7+ population from which TemRA cells were excluded. Donors were healthy HIV-negative adults with no recently reported acute infections or vaccinations. Every donor was a Caucasian adult residing in Nashville, Tennessee, USA. After blood collection by leukapheresis, PBMCs were isolated using Ficoll-Histopaque density gradient centrifugation and then cryopreserved in the vapor phase of liquid nitrogen. Analytical flow cytometry was used to check the purity and quantity of every magnetically sorted T cell population. Each sorted fraction had its genomic DNA isolated and then quantified by UV absorbance on a Nanodrop 2000c. Turning to this clone: It has no known antigen specificity. No much larger clone exists at a distance of one base, and base qualities are not known.

Broad study findings and their caveats: Naive subsets generally had larger estimated clonotype richness than memory subsets did. Because the study included a small number of donors, the genetic and exposure-history diversity represented was limited. Even with the large sequencing depth, rarefaction of the sorted-subset datasets indicated that sequencing was incomplete. Approximately 5% of naive CD4, 3.5% of naive CD8, approximately 2.2% of memory CD4, and about 0.4% of memory CD8 clonotypes were shared across four donors. Higher generation probabilities were observed for clonotypes shared by all four sorted-subset donors than for non-shared clonotypes. Sampling was restricted to blood, and TCR repertoires in tissue are likely to differ from TCR repertoires in blood. Based on pairwise subsampling, the degree of clonotype sharing among donors was expected to be affected by sequencing depth.

Using the deep immunoSEQ assay, multiplex PCR amplified TCR CDR3 regions from genomic DNA. Extracted genomic DNA from each cell subset was distributed evenly across all wells of several immunoSEQ 96-well plates, and each plate was treated as a replicate. Each replicate PCR for sorted subsets received around 200 ng genomic DNA, equal to roughly 30,000 T cell genomes. The purified libraries were quantified using a Qubit 3.0 fluorometer, sized with a Bioanalyzer 2100, and then quantified again using the KAPA Library Quantification kit. Every immunoSEQ 96-well plate was sequenced on a dedicated single-read 150-cycle Illumina NextSeq 550 flow cell. In the authors' own workflow: Because only junctional sequences without quality scores were contained in the immunoSEQ output, filtering matching that applied to full-length reads could not be performed. Sequences were annotated with PyIR, a Python wrapper for IgBLAST v1.9, using IMGT germline references to assign V/J genes and CDR3. Reads were removed for weak V/J assignments (E-value above 1e-6), missing CDR3, stop codons, out-of-frame junctions, or ambiguous translated residues. V3J clonotypes were defined as sequences sharing the same inferred V gene, J gene, and CDR3 amino acid sequence. Percentage overlap between repertoires was computed as shared unique clonotypes divided by the size of the smaller repertoire. RTK rarefaction, the Chao1 estimator, and Recon v2.1 estimates of unobserved clonotypes were used to assess repertoire richness. OLGA was used to compute generation probabilities for all TCRbeta clonotypes that the gDNA method yielded from a handful of donors. Sourced from immuneACCESS, this table was stored by TCRdb with only in-frame sequences that have V and J called. A share of the clones is absent; for the studies checked, an unresolved V gene accounts for under half, and the remainder has no known explanation. The DNA gave D and trimming, while V, J and clone size come from that table. This sample gives millions of clones in total; approximately 94% of them show up just once. Roughly 1% of the sample lies in the top ten.

This receptor was obtained from a man aged 18 to 30 in good health. The sequenced sample consisted of naive CD8+ T cells sorted from blood. The cell subset or site label, read with the paper, signifies: CD45RA+CCR7+.

CDR3 reads: CASSLTGLGDQPQHF. The DNA reads TGTGCCAGCAGCCTCACAGGGCTGGGGGATCAGCCCCAGCATTTT. The rearrangement combines TRBV9 with TRBJ1-5; TRBD1 might be the D gene, on 6 matching bases. The V end loses 4 bases and the J end loses 5 bases, and a stretch of 16 bases separates them. The CDR3 covers 15 residues, taking in both the cysteine and the phenylalanine. The only DNA kept is the CDR3, 45 bases in frame from the first base. Looking up the germline V gene yields CDR1 SGDLS and CDR2 YYNGEE. Extended through the reference TRBV9 and TRBJ1-5 proteins, this CDR3 yields the full variable domain: DSGVTQTPKHLITATGQRVTLRCSPRSGDLSVYWYQQSLDQGLQFLIQYYNGEERAKGNILERFSAQQFPDLHSELNLSSLELGDSALYFCASSLTGLGDQPQHFGDGTRLSIL.